This T cell receptor (beta chain) was obtained from a study of blood T cell repertoires in COVID-19. Whole-study context: Donors in the United States, Italy and Spain gave samples during acute or convalescent COVID-19.

V lost 0 bases, J lost 8 bases, and 16 bases lay in between. CDR3 length: 15 amino acids. CDR1 is SGHKS and CDR2 is YYEKEE in the germline V gene (reference sequence). In the original workflow: Estimation of nucleated cell counts relied on the amplification of reference gene primers. Data came from immunoSEQ multiplex PCR; TCRdb stores just in-frame clones and leaves some out. The DNA gave D and trimming, while V, J and clone size come from that table. The sample consists of hundreds of thousands of clones, around 89% of them appearing once. Source material: peripheral blood. J is TRBJ2-3 and V is TRBV5-5, with a weak D call TRBD2 (6 bases). This clonotype was obtained from a man aged 40-50 years with acute or convalescent COVID-19. DNA of the CDR3: TGTGCCAGCAGCTTGGGGGGGACCTCGCGGGGTACGCAGTATTTT. Translation gives CASSLGGTSRGTQYF. Drawing the rest from reference TRBV5-5 and TRBJ2-3, the complete variable domain is DAGVTQSPTHLIKTRGQQVTLRCSPISGHKSVSWYQQVLGQGPQFIFQYYEKEERGRGNFPDRFSARQFPNYSSELNVNALLLGDSALYLCASSLGGTSRGTQYFGPGTRLTVL.